A selection of T cell receptor beta chains follows, all from one sample in a study of control samples from healthy donors and cancer patients. Sequencing was performed with immunoSEQ multiplex PCR; in TCRdb, only in-frame clones are kept and a portion is missing. Of about 47,000 clones listed, around 80% were seen once; the top ten hold 10%. Sequenced sample: blood. The receptors shown here come from a man aged 70 or older in good health. The CDR3 runs from the conserved cysteine through the conserved F or W. D genes are given only for firm matches. Some rows have no size entry. The others give once, few or many, or a class for an expanded clone.

V gene: TRBV7-2; D gene: NA; clone size: NA; J gene: TRBJ2-5; CDR3 protein: CASSWDYQETQYF; CDR3 DNA: TGTGCCAGCAGCTGGGACTACCAAGAGACCCAGTACTTC
V gene: TRBV2; D gene: NA; clone size: NA; J gene: TRBJ1-1; CDR3 protein: CASSQQVNTEAFF; CDR3 DNA: TGTGCCAGCAGCCAACAGGTGAACACTGAAGCTTTCTTT
V gene: TRBV18; D gene: NA; clone size: NA; J gene: TRBJ1-6; CDR3 protein: CASSPIGGVNSPLHF; CDR3 DNA: TGTGCCAGCTCACCAATTGGAGGGGTAAATTCACCCCTCCACTTT
V gene: TRBV12-3/TRBV12-4; D gene: NA; clone size: medium-sized; J gene: TRBJ1-5; CDR3 protein: CASSPQGQPQHF; CDR3 DNA: TGTGCCAGCAGTCCCCAGGGTCAGCCCCAGCATTTT
V gene: TRBV7-2; D gene: TRBD1; clone size: NA; J gene: TRBJ2-1; CDR3 protein: CASSPGTGRYNEQFF; CDR3 DNA: TGTGCCAGCAGCCCCGGGACAGGGCGCTACAATGAGCAGTTCTTC
V gene: TRBV4-2; D gene: NA; clone size: NA; J gene: TRBJ1-4; CDR3 protein: CASSRTDRDNEKLFF; CDR3 DNA: TGTGCCAGCAGCCGAACCGACAGAGATAATGAAAAACTGTTTTTT
V gene: TRBV28; D gene: TRBD2; clone size: NA; J gene: TRBJ2-1; CDR3 protein: CASSLYRGSTSNNEQFF; CDR3 DNA: TGTGCCAGCAGTTTGTATCGCGGGAGTACAAGTAACAATGAGCAGTTCTTC
V gene: TRBV5-1; D gene: TRBD1; clone size: once; J gene: TRBJ2-3; CDR3 protein: CASSTGRGQGIEVTDTQYF; CDR3 DNA: TGCGCCAGCAGCACTGGCAGGGGACAGGGCATCGAGGTCACAGATACGCAGTATTTT
V gene: TRBV28; D gene: TRBD2; clone size: NA; J gene: TRBJ2-7; CDR3 protein: CASSLGSSGFHEQYF; CDR3 DNA: TGTGCCAGCAGTTTAGGTTCTAGCGGGTTCCACGAGCAGTACTTC
V gene: TRBV28; D gene: NA; clone size: NA; J gene: TRBJ2-1; CDR3 protein: CASSPPSYVDKQFF; CDR3 DNA: TGTGCCAGCAGTCCCCCTAGTTATGTAGATAAGCAGTTCTTC